These 29 T cell receptor beta chains originate from one sample sequenced in a study of blood T cell repertoires in COVID-19. TCRdb's table, derived via immunoSEQ multiplex PCR, lists solely in-frame clones and lacks some. The sample carries some 220,000 clones, about 81% recorded once. Sequencing was done on a sample of peripheral blood. These receptors originate from a woman aged 70-85 years with COVID-19, enrolled during active disease.

This sequence joins TRBV28 and TRBJ2-3; 12 nucleotides line up with TRBD2. There are 17 residues in the CDR3. Per germline, CDR1 MDHEN and CDR2 SYDVKM. The V segment lost 10 bases and the J segment 6 bases; nucleotides outside the gene matches: 17. The CDR3 region is CATLGRGLAGMLDTQYF. The CDR3 coding sequence is TGTGCCACCCTAGGCCGGGGACTAGCGGGCATGTTGGATACGCAGTATTTT.

This chain joins TRBV29-1 and TRBJ2-1; 9 nucleotides agree with TRBD2. Germline-derived CDR1 and CDR2 are SQVTM and ANQGSEA. The CDR3 has 14 amino acids. V was clipped by 4 bases and J by 9 bases; unmatched bases: 10. CDR3 sequence reads: CSVGWREGRSEQFF. CDR3 DNA: TGCAGCGTTGGATGGCGGGAGGGCCGGTCTGAGCAGTTCTTC.

In its sample, this clone was seen once. V is TRBV16 and J is TRBJ1-5; possibly TRBD1 for D (5 bases). This CDR3 comprises 13 residues. Trimming shortened V by 5 bases and J by 7 bases, and 12 bases separated the two germline ends. Germline loops: CDR1 KGHSY, CDR2 FQNENV. CDR3 amino acids: CASSGGENQPQHF. The CDR3 DNA reads TGTGCCAGCAGCGGGGGGGAAAACCAGCCCCAGCATTTT.

The gene calls are TRBV12-3 or TRBV12-4 and TRBJ2-1, with D maybe TRBD1 (5 bases). The V end was cut by 4 bases, the J end by 10 bases, with 11 bases between. CDR3 length: 12 residues. Here the CDR3 reads CASSWTFHEQFF. Here the CDR3 DNA reads TGTGCCAGCAGTTGGACATTCCACGAGCAGTTCTTC.

This clone was seen a few times. The chain is built from TRBV20-1 and TRBJ2-5; D perhaps matches TRBD1 (5 bases). The CDR3 contains 14 residues. The V gene lost 3 bases and the J gene lost 4 bases, with 15 bases spanning the gap. Germline values: CDR1 DFQATT, CDR2 SNEGSKA (reference sequence). CDR3 in DNA: TGCAGTGCTAGTGAGGACACCACACCAGAGACCCAGTACTTC. Residues: CSASEDTTPETQYF.

With regard to this clone: It differs at one base from a far larger clone, so likely a read error. Other DNA sequences from this sample encode an identical CDR3 as well. V is TRBV5-1 and J is TRBJ2-7; 10 bases are a match to TRBD1. The CDR3 sequence is 18 residues long. After removal of 10 bases from V and 3 bases from J, the junction contained 22 bases not matched to a gene. Germline V gene data show CDR1 as SGHRS and CDR2 as YFSETQ. The CDR3 DNA follows: TGCGCCCCCAGCCCGGGGGGGACAGGGGCCTCGATCGGCTACGAGCAGTACTTC. Translation: CAPSPGGTGASIGYEQYF.

The chain uses TRBV10-1 and TRBJ2-1; 9 bases agree with TRBD2. V was pared by 2 bases and J by 9 bases, with 11 bases of the junction left unmatched. The CDR3 has 16 amino acids. Germline lookup yields CDR1 WNHNN and CDR2 SYGVQD (reference sequence). The CDR3 region is CASSEGIAGAHGEQFF. DNA for the CDR3: TGCGCCAGCAGTGAGGGGATAGCGGGAGCCCACGGTGAGCAGTTCTTC.

The chain uses TRBV28 and TRBJ1-6; no definite D call. The CDR3 extends over 15 amino acids. In germline, CDR1 is MDHEN, CDR2 SYDVKM. V lost 2 bases, J lost 9 bases, and 14 bases lay in between. The CDR3 reads CASSLGGTGGSPLHF. CDR3 sequence (DNA): TGTGCCAGCAGTTTAGGTGGAACCGGCGGTTCACCCCTCCACTTT. Based on the CDR3 plus reference TRBV28 and TRBJ1-6, the full variable domain is DVKVTQSSRYLVKRTGEKVFLECVQDMDHENMFWYRQDPGLGLRLIYFSYDVKMKEKGDIPEGYSVSREKKERFSLILESASTNQTSMYLCASSLGGTGGSPLHFGNGTRLTVT.

This chain links TRBV28 with TRBJ1-2, with TRBD1 as a possible D gene (5 bases). V lost 5 bases and J 4 bases, leaving 11 bases between the germline ends. The germline CDR1 and CDR2 sequences are MDHEN and SYDVKM. This CDR3 comprises 13 residues. This CDR3 reads CASSEQVAYGYTF. The CDR3, as DNA: TGTGCCAGCAGTGAACAGGTGGCCTATGGCTACACCTTC.

The J gene is TRBJ1-1, the V gene TRBV5-1, with 7 bases identical to TRBD1. The CDR3 spans 15 residues. Germline trimming cut 4 bases from V and 0 bases from J; bases unmatched to any gene: 6. Germline V gene data show CDR1 as SGHRS and CDR2 as YFSETQ. CDR3 sequence: CASSTQGQLNTEAFF. DNA for the CDR3: TGCGCCAGCAGCACGCAGGGACAGTTGAACACTGAAGCTTTCTTT.

This chain joins TRBV7-2 and TRBJ1-2, with 7 bases identical to TRBD1. The germline gives CDR1 SGHTA, CDR2 FQGNSA. CDR3 size: 14 residues. V trimming: 1 base; J trimming: 4 bases; junction bases outside the gene matches: 3. The CDR3 nucleotides read TGTGCCAGCAGCTTAGATGCAGGGGGCTATGGCTACACCTTC. As protein: CASSLDAGGYGYTF.

This chain uses TRBV30 with TRBJ1-4, with no clear D. Germline assignment: CDR1 GTSNPN and CDR2 SVGIG (reference sequence). The CDR3 has 14 amino acids. The CDR3 loop is CARRSGRSNEKLFF. The DNA for the CDR3 is TGTGCACGGAGGTCTGGGCGGTCTAATGAAAAACTGTTTTTT.

The chain has TRBV13 and TRBJ1-1, with TRBD1 matching over 10 bases. Per the germline V gene, CDR1 is PRHDT and CDR2 is FYEKMQ (reference sequence). With V trimmed by 5 bases and J by 4 bases, 4 bases remained unmatched. The CDR3 runs 14 residues. CDR3 bases: TGTGCCAGCAGCCCTCGGACAGGGGGCACTGAAGCTTTCTTT. This codes for CASSPRTGGTEAFF. The complete variable domain, with remaining parts taken from reference TRBV13 and TRBJ1-1, reads AAGVIQSPRHLIKEKRETATLKCYPIPRHDTVYWYQQGPGQDPQFLISFYEKMQSDKGSIPDRFSAQQFSDYHSELNMSSLELGDSALYFCASSPRTGGTEAFFGQGTRLTVV.

J is TRBJ2-2 and V is TRBV15, with 12 bases fitting TRBD1. Germline values: CDR1 LNHNV, CDR2 YYDKDF (reference sequence). This CDR3 contains 17 residues. V was clipped by 2 bases and J by 4 bases; unmatched bases: 5. CDR3 in amino acids: CATSRWDRGRGTGELFF. The DNA of the CDR3 is TGTGCCACCAGCAGATGGGACAGGGGGCGCGGCACCGGGGAGCTGTTTTTT.

This clone was recorded once. The V gene is TRBV9, the J gene TRBJ2-2; TRBD1 is a possible D gene (6 bases). Trimming took 4 bases from V and 7 from J, leaving 17 bases between them. Germline CDR1 is SGDLS and CDR2 is YYNGEE. The CDR3 has 15 residues. CDR3 residues: CASSIGTPRGGELFF. In nucleotides, the CDR3 is TGTGCCAGCAGCATCGGGACACCAAGGGGCGGGGAGCTGTTTTTT.

This clone was recorded at least ten times. The V gene is TRBV7-2, the J gene TRBJ1-2; unclear D gene. V was trimmed by 4 bases and J by 6 bases, leaving 12 bases between them. This CDR3 has 13 amino acids. The germline CDR1 and CDR2 sequences are SGHTA and FQGNSA. DNA of the CDR3: TGTGCCAGCAGCTCCTCACCTTCTAATGGCTACACCTTC. Translated: CASSSSPSNGYTF.

The chain links TRBV19 to TRBJ1-5, with D unresolved. Germline V gives CDR1 LNHDA, CDR2 SQIVND (reference sequence). The ends were cut back, 3 bases at V and 2 bases at J, with 8 bases in the middle. This CDR3 is built from 14 residues. The CDR3 sequence: CASSITRGNQPQHF. CDR3 in DNA: TGTGCCAGTAGTATCACCCGGGGCAATCAGCCCCAGCATTTT.

The CDR3 region has the DNA TGTGCCAGCAGCTTTGACAGGGGGATAAATCAGCCCCAGCATTTT. Translated, it gives CASSFDRGINQPQHF. The V and J genes are TRBV7-2 and TRBJ1-5, with 9 bases matching TRBD1. Per the germline V gene, CDR1 is SGHTA and CDR2 is FQGNSA. The CDR3 covers 15 residues. Losses at the gene ends were 3 bases for V and 4 bases for J; bases not matched to a gene: 4.

The gene calls are TRBV15 and TRBJ2-1, with 10 bases that match TRBD2. Trimming took 0 bases from V and 2 from J; bases not matched to a gene: 13. CDR1 LNHNV and CDR2 YYDKDF come from the germline V gene (reference sequence). The CDR3 spans 20 residues. CDR3 loop: CATSRDRYSGRALAYNEQFF. CDR3 nucleotides: TGTGCCACCAGCAGAGATCGGTACAGCGGGAGGGCCTTGGCCTACAATGAGCAGTTCTTC. The full variable domain, its missing parts supplied by reference TRBV15 and TRBJ2-1, is DAMVIQNPRYQVTQFGKPVTLSCSQTLNHNVMYWYQQKSSQAPKLLFHYYDKDFNNEADTPDNFQSRRPNTSFCFLDIRSPGLGDTAMYLCATSRDRYSGRALAYNEQFFGPGTRLTVL.

The chain joins TRBV4-3 to TRBJ2-7, with D perhaps matching TRBD2 (6 bases). The CDR3 extends over 13 amino acids. Germline CDR1 is LGHNA and CDR2 is YSLEER. Trimming left V 1 base short and J 10 bases short, with 14 bases between. The CDR3 bases are TGCGCCAGCAGCCAAGTCGGGACTGAATTACAGTACTTC. It encodes CASSQVGTELQYF.

The J gene is TRBJ1-3, the V gene TRBV10-3, with D uncertain. Germline CDR1 reads ENHRY; CDR2 reads SYGVKD. Trimming shortened V by 11 bases and J by 0 bases, and 14 bases separated the two germline ends. The CDR3 extends over 14 amino acids. The CDR3 here is CAVDSGFSGNTIYF. For the CDR3, the DNA is TGTGCCGTCGATTCAGGCTTCTCTGGAAACACCATATATTTT.

This rearrangement joins TRBV4-2 to TRBJ2-1; D gene unclear. The length of the CDR3 is 15 residues. In germline, CDR1 is LGHNA, CDR2 YNFKEQ. Trimming left V 1 base short and J 4 bases short, with 11 bases between. CDR3 amino acids: CASSQGPSEYNEQFF. Written as DNA, the CDR3 is TGTGCCAGCAGCCAAGGGCCAAGCGAATACAATGAGCAGTTCTTC.

V and J are TRBV19 and TRBJ1-5, with 9 bases matching TRBD1. The ends lost 8 bases at V and 2 bases at J; junction bases unmatched: 7. The germline V gene has CDR1 LNHDA and CDR2 SQIVND (reference sequence). This CDR3 contains 15 residues. The CDR3 loop reads CASRRTGVGNQPQHF. The DNA of the CDR3 is TGTGCCAGTCGGAGGACAGGGGTCGGCAATCAGCCCCAGCATTTT. Looking up the rest from reference TRBV19 and TRBJ1-5 gives the full variable domain: DGGITQSPKYLFRKEGQNVTLSCEQNLNHDAMYWYRQDPGQGLRLIYYSQIVNDFQKGDIAEGYSVSREKKESFPLTVTSAQKNPTAFYLCASRRTGVGNQPQHFGDGTRLSIL.

This chain links TRBV6-2 or TRBV6-3 with TRBJ1-5, with 8 bases identical to TRBD1. This CDR3 spans 15 amino acids. V lost 6 bases, J lost 8 bases, and 12 bases stayed unmatched. Germline CDR1 and CDR2: MNHEY and SVGEGT. The DNA for the CDR3 is TGTGCCAGCAGCCGAGATGGACAGGGTATCAAGCCCCAGCATTTT. Translation gives CASSRDGQGIKPQHF.

This chain joins TRBV7-9 and TRBJ2-3, with 7 bases that match TRBD1. This CDR3 is 13 amino acids long. The ends lost 10 bases at V and 6 bases at J; junction bases unmatched: 10. CDR1 SEHNR and CDR2 FQNEAQ come from the germline V gene (reference sequence). This CDR3 is CANRDSAVDTQYF. The CDR3 coding sequence is TGTGCCAACAGGGACAGCGCCGTGGATACGCAGTATTTT.

This chain links TRBV30 with TRBJ1-1; D remains unclear. This CDR3 is 14 amino acids long. V shed 4 bases and J shed 4 bases, with 16 bases lying between them. Germline CDR1 and CDR2: GTSNPN and SVGIG (reference sequence). The CDR3, as DNA: TGTGCCTGGACTCCGATTGAGAGGGCCACTGAAGCTTTCTTT. Translated, it gives CAWTPIERATEAFF.

This rearrangement joins TRBV3-1 (or the pseudogene TRBV3-2) to TRBJ2-2; 13 positions match TRBD2. The V segment lost 1 base and the J segment 5 bases; nucleotides outside the gene matches: 10. Germline values: CDR1 LGHDT, CDR2 YNNKEL (reference sequence). This CDR3 has 19 residues. CDR3 bases: TGTGCCAGCAGCCAAGTAAAACTAGCGGGAGGGCGGGCGACCGGGGAGCTGTTTTTT. Its protein is CASSQVKLAGGRATGELFF.

A word on this clone: One end of the junction is discordant with germline, which a read error may explain. This sequence joins TRBV29-1 and TRBJ2-7, with a tentative D call TRBD1 (6 bases). CDR3 length: 8 amino acids. CDR1 is SQVTM and CDR2 is ANQGSEA in the germline V gene. CDR3 nucleotide sequence: TGCAGCGTTGACACAGGGATCTTC. Amino acid sequence: CSVDTGIF.

The sample holds one count of this clone. The chain uses TRBV6-6 and TRBJ1-2, with D possibly TRBD1 on 6 matching bases. CDR1 is MNHNY and CDR2 is SVGAGI in the germline V gene (reference sequence). The CDR3 sequence is 14 residues long. Trimming left V 3 bases short and J 4 bases short, with 12 bases between. CDR3 in amino acids: CASSYRQASYGYTF. DNA for the CDR3: TGTGCCAGCAGTTATAGACAGGCCTCCTATGGCTACACCTTC.